These 13 T cell receptor beta chains were sequenced from one sample in a study of CD8+ T cells in alopecia areata (dated by TCRdb to 2017 to 2018). Libraries were prepared through the immunoSEQ multiplex PCR assay. For TCR sequencing, RNA was extracted from every sample and reverse transcribed into cDNA to serve as template. TCRdb re-hosts the immuneACCESS table, in-frame sequences only. Its copies lack some clones; in the studies checked, an unresolved V gene accounts for under half of them, and the cause for the rest is not known. A total of 150,000 or so clones appear in this sample, roughly 50% of them only once. The ten most abundant clones make up about 6.8% of the sample. Material: CD4+ T cells sorted from blood. The receptors originated from a human donor with alopecia areata.

This clone was recorded a few times. This sequence joins TRBV11-3 and TRBJ1-2; no clear D. The CDR3 runs 14 residues. V lost 2 bases and J 0 bases, leaving 7 bases between the germline ends. Germline assignment: CDR1 SGHNT and CDR2 YENEEA. The CDR3 protein is CASSLRPTNYGYTF. The CDR3 DNA sequence: TGTGCCAGCAGCTTACGACCCACTAACTATGGCTACACCTTC. The variable domain in full, with the rest retrieved from reference TRBV11-3 and TRBJ1-2, is EAGVVQSPRYKIIEKKQPVAFWCNPISGHNTLYWYLQNLGQGPELLIRYENEEAVDDSQLPKDRFSAERLKGVDSTLKIQPAELGDSAVYLCASSLRPTNYGYTFGSGTRLTVV.

This chain connects TRBV7-9 to TRBJ1-1; TRBD1 is a possible D gene (5 bases). CDR1 is SEHNR, CDR2 FQNEAQ, per germline (reference sequence). The CDR3 contains 14 residues. Trimming stripped 3 bases from V and 5 bases from J, with 13 bases between. In nucleotides, the CDR3 is TGTGCCAGCAGCTTCGAACACTCAGGGACTGAAGCTTTCTTT. Its protein product is CASSFEHSGTEAFF.

The table lists this clone with a count of one. This chain connects TRBV29-1 to TRBJ2-7; D is unclear. The CDR3 runs 14 residues. V lost 7 bases and J 5 bases, leaving 21 bases between the germline ends. Germline lookup yields CDR1 SQVTM and CDR2 ANQGSEA. The chain's CDR3 is CSAKNLDPRHEQYF. CDR3 in DNA: TGCAGCGCCAAGAACCTGGATCCACGACACGAGCAGTACTTC.

The chain uses TRBV5-1 and TRBJ2-7; D not certain. The CDR3 spans 12 residues. CDR1 SGHRS and CDR2 YFSETQ come from the germline V gene. Trimming shortened V by 3 bases and J by 6 bases, and 10 bases separated the two germline ends. The CDR3 sequence is CASSSARGEQYF. DNA of the CDR3: TGCGCCAGCAGCTCGGCCCGCGGCGAGCAGTACTTC.

This rearrangement joins TRBV5-1 to TRBJ2-1, with D unclear. Per the germline V gene, CDR1 is SGHRS and CDR2 is YFSETQ. Trimming pared 6 bases from V and 5 bases from J, leaving 9 bases between. This CDR3 comprises 12 residues. The CDR3 loop reads CASKRADNEQFF. CDR3 DNA sequence: TGCGCCAGCAAAAGGGCAGACAATGAGCAGTTCTTC.

J is TRBJ2-7 and V is TRBV6-6, with D uncertain. Deletions cut 4 bases from V and 0 bases from J, with 10 bases between. Germline loops: CDR1 MNHNY, CDR2 SVGAGI (reference sequence). The CDR3 length is 14 residues. CDR3 loop: CASSSHISSYEQYF. For the CDR3, the DNA is TGTGCCAGCAGTTCCCACATCAGCTCCTACGAGCAGTACTTC.

The V and J genes are TRBV18 and TRBJ2-5; D is unresolved. The ends were cut back, 3 bases at V and 5 bases at J, with 13 bases in the middle. Germline assignment: CDR1 KGHSH and CDR2 LQKENI. CDR3 size: 14 residues. The CDR3 DNA is TGTGCCAGCTCACCCCTGCACGAGCAGGAGACCCAGTACTTC. Amino acid sequence: CASSPLHEQETQYF.

The chain joins TRBV11-1 to TRBJ1-1; D might be TRBD1 (5 bases). Germline V gene data show CDR1 as SGHAT and CDR2 as FQDESV (reference sequence). Trimming shortened V by 6 bases and J by 3 bases, and 11 bases separated the two germline ends. This CDR3 has 13 residues. The CDR3 nucleotides are TGTGCCAGCAGTCAAGACAGTTACACTGAAGCTTTCTTT. Translation gives CASSQDSYTEAFF.

This chain links TRBV7-9 with TRBJ2-3, with D possibly being TRBD2 (5 bases). The CDR3 loop spans 15 amino acids. The germline V gene has CDR1 SEHNR and CDR2 FQNEAQ (reference sequence). The V end was cut by 6 bases, the J end by 0 bases, with 13 bases between. CDR3: CASSYSGPSTDTQYF. Written as DNA, the CDR3 is TGTGCCAGCAGTTACAGCGGACCGAGCACAGATACGCAGTATTTT.

The CDR3 coding sequence is TGTGCCAGCAGCTTTAGGAATGCTAATGAAAAACTGTTTTTT. Residues: CASSFRNANEKLFF. The chain recombines TRBV11-2 with TRBJ1-4; D not certain. The V end lost 3 bases, the J end lost 3 bases, and 8 bases lay between the germline ends. CDR3 length: 14 residues. Looked up from germline, CDR1 is SGHAT and CDR2 is FQNNGV. The variable domain in full, with the rest retrieved from reference TRBV11-2 and TRBJ1-4, is EAGVAQSPRYKIIEKRQSVAFWCNPISGHATLYWYQQILGQGPKLLIQFQNNGVVDDSQLPKDRFSAERLKGVDSTLKIQPAKLEDSAVYLCASSFRNANEKLFFGSGTQLSVL.

This clone was counted between two and nine times. The genes are TRBV5-1 and TRBJ2-2, with 10 positions matching TRBD2. The CDR3 length is 15 residues. V dropped 3 bases and J dropped 6; count of bases not matched to a gene: 5. CDR1 and CDR2 from the germline V gene are SGHRS and YFSETQ. CDR3 sequence reads: CASSSSGSRSGELFF. CDR3 DNA: TGCGCCAGCAGCTCTAGCGGGAGTCGGTCCGGGGAGCTGTTTTTT.

The chain employs TRBV10-3 and TRBJ2-4; D not resolved. CDR1 is ENHRY and CDR2 is SYGVKD in the germline V gene. The CDR3 sequence is 11 residues long. The ends were cut back, 10 bases at V and 9 bases at J, with 13 bases in the middle. CDR3 coding DNA: TGTGCCAGCGGTCTATTGGGCATTCAGTACTTC. Amino acid sequence: CASGLLGIQYF.

The chain uses TRBV5-1 and TRBJ2-5; 10 bases are shared with TRBD1. CDR1 and CDR2 (germline): SGHRS, YFSETQ. This CDR3 region has 14 residues. With V trimmed by 4 bases and J by 5 bases, 5 bases remained unmatched. This chain's CDR3 is CASSPGTGDETQYF. The CDR3 bases are TGCGCCAGCAGCCCTGGGACAGGGGATGAGACCCAGTACTTC.